What follows are 9 T cell receptor beta chains derived from one specimen sequenced in a study of T cell repertoires and Cas9 in healthy adults. Repertoires were generated with immunoSEQ multiplex PCR, while TCRdb's copy carries only in-frame clones and drops some. The sample lists approximately 23,000 clones, about 90% occurring once. The source material was CD4+ effector T cells (CD127+, CD25-, CD137-, CD154-) from PBMCs; culture status not recorded. The source is a human donor in good health.

The chain carries TRBV6-6 and TRBJ1-5; 11 bases fit TRBD1. V was pared by 0 bases and J by 5 bases, with 0 bases of the junction left unmatched. From germline, CDR1 is MNHNY and CDR2 SVGAGI (reference sequence). The CDR3 extends over 15 amino acids. The CDR3 is CASSYSGQGDQPQHF. The CDR3 region has the DNA TGTGCCAGCAGTTACTCGGGACAGGGGGATCAGCCCCAGCATTTT.

The chain employs TRBV18 and TRBJ2-5; D possibly corresponds to TRBD2 (6 bases). The V gene's germline CDR1 is KGHSH and CDR2 LQKENI. The CDR3 extends over 13 amino acids. Between the trimmed V and J ends, which lost 5 bases and 0 bases, there was a span of 7 bases. The CDR3 bases are TGTGCCAGCTCAAGCGGGCACCAAGAGACCCAGTACTTC. Residues: CASSSGHQETQYF.

The chain recombines TRBV7-9 with TRBJ2-5, with 9 bases lining up with TRBD1. The end of the DNA fits TRBJ2-7 better, so the J call may be wrong. Germline CDR1 is SEHNR and CDR2 is FQNEAQ (reference sequence). The CDR3 length is 15 residues. CDR3 sequence reads: CASRPRGTGFHEQYF. The CDR3 DNA sequence: TGTGCCAGCAGGCCCCGTGGGACAGGGTTCCACGAGCAGTACTTC.

A word on this clone: One end of the junction fails to match germline, which may point to a read error. The rearrangement links TRBV19 to TRBJ1-5; 8 bases are a match to TRBD1. The length of the CDR3 is 13 residues. Germline lookup yields CDR1 LNHDA and CDR2 SQIVND (reference sequence). For the CDR3, the DNA is TGTACCAGTAGTAAACAGGGGGATCAGCCCCAGCATTTT. Encoded protein: CTSSKQGDQPQHF.

The chain joins TRBV9 to TRBJ1-2; TRBD1 matches at 8 bases. The CDR3 is 13 residues long. Germline-derived CDR1 and CDR2 are SGDLS and YYNGEE. The ends lost 0 bases at V and 5 bases at J; junction bases unmatched: 0. CDR3 loop: CASSVDRGYGYTF. The CDR3 DNA reads as TGTGCCAGCAGCGTAGACAGGGGGTATGGCTACACCTTC.

The chain links TRBV7-9 to TRBJ2-1; tentatively, D is TRBD2 (5 bases). The V and J ends lost 1 base and 5 bases respectively, with 9 bases between them. In germline, CDR1 is SEHNR, CDR2 FQNEAQ (reference sequence). The CDR3 spans 14 residues. The CDR3 DNA sequence: TGTGCCAGCAGCTTAGTTACCGGGGACAATGAGCAGTTCTTC. Its protein is CASSLVTGDNEQFF.

In regard to this clone: The same CDR3 can be traced to other DNA sequences in this sample. This chain uses TRBV28 with TRBJ2-7; 13 nucleotides line up with TRBD2. V gave up 6 bases and J gave up 2 bases; unmatched junction bases: 4. Per germline, CDR1 MDHEN and CDR2 SYDVKM. CDR3 length: 15 residues. The CDR3 bases are TGTGCCAGCAGCCCGGGACTAGCGGGGACCTACGAGCAGTACTTC. Its translation: CASSPGLAGTYEQYF. Combining the CDR3 with reference TRBV28 and TRBJ2-7 gives the whole variable domain DVKVTQSSRYLVKRTGEKVFLECVQDMDHENMFWYRQDPGLGLRLIYFSYDVKMKEKGDIPEGYSVSREKKERFSLILESASTNQTSMYLCASSPGLAGTYEQYFGPGTRLTVT.

This sequence joins TRBV28 and TRBJ1-1, with 9 positions matching TRBD1. The J segment lost 1 base and the V segment lost 7 bases, leaving 4 bases of the junction unmatched. The V gene's germline CDR1 is MDHEN and CDR2 SYDVKM. The CDR3 extends over 14 amino acids. CDR3 residues: CASILQGANTEAFF. Written as DNA, the CDR3 is TGTGCCAGCATCCTACAGGGGGCGAACACTGAAGCTTTCTTT.

The chain uses TRBV28 and TRBJ1-2, with TRBD1 matching 9 bases. V was clipped by 3 bases and J by 8 bases; unmatched bases: 7. Germline V lookup: CDR1 MDHEN, CDR2 SYDVKM. The CDR3 length is 14 residues. The CDR3: CASSLSGTGIGYTF. The CDR3 DNA sequence: TGTGCCAGCAGTTTGTCCGGGACAGGGATCGGCTACACCTTC.